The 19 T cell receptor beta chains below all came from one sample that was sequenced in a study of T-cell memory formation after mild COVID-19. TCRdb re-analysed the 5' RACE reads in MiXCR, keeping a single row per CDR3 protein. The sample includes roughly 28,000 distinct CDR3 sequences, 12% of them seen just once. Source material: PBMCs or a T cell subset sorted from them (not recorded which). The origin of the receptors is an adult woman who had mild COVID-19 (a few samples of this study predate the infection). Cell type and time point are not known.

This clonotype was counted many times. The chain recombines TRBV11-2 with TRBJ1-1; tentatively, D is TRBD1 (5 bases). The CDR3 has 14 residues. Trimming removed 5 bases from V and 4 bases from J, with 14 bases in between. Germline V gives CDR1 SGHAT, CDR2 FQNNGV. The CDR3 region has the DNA TGTGCCAGCAGCATCACAGGAAAGCTCACTGAAGCTTTCTTT. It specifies CASSITGKLTEAFF.

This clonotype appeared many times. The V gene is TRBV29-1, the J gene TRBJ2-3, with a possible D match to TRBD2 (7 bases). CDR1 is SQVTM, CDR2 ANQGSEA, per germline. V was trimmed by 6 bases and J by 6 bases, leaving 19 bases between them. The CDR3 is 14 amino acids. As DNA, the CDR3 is TGCAGCGTCGCCTGGAGGGGGGGCATGGATACGCAGTATTTT. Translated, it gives CSVAWRGGMDTQYF.

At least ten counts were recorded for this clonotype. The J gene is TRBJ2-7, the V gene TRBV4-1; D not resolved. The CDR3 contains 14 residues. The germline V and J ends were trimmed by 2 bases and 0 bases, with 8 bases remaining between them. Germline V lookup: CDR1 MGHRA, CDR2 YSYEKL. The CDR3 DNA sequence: TGCGCCAGCAGCCAACCGACCACCTCCTACGAGCAGTACTTC. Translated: CASSQPTTSYEQYF.

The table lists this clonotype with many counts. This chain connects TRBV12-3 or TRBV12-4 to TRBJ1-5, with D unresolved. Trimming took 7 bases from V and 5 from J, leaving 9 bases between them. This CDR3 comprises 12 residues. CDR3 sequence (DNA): TGTGCCAGCACCCTGGCTTATCAGCCCCAGCATTTT. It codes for CASTLAYQPQHF.

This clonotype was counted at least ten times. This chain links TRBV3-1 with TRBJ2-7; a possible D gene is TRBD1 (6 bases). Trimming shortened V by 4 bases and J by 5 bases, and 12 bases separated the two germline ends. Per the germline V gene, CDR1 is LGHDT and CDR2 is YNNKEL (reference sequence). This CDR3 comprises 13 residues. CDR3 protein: CASSLHNRDEQYF. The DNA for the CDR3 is TGTGCCAGCAGCCTCCATAACAGGGACGAGCAGTACTTC.

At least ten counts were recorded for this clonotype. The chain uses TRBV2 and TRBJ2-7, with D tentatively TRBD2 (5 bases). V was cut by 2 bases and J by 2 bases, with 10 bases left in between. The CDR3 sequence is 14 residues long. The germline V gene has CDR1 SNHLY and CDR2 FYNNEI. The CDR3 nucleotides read TGTGCCAGCAGTGAATTGGGAGCCCCCTACGAGCAGTACTTC. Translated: CASSELGAPYEQYF.

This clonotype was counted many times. CDR3 in DNA: TGTGCCAGCAGTTTAGACCCAGGGACCCAGTACTTC. Translating gives CASSLDPGTQYF. The rearrangement uses TRBV12-3 or TRBV12-4 and TRBJ2-5; D call uncertain. Deletions cut 1 base from V and 7 bases from J, with 7 bases between. CDR3 length equals 12 residues.

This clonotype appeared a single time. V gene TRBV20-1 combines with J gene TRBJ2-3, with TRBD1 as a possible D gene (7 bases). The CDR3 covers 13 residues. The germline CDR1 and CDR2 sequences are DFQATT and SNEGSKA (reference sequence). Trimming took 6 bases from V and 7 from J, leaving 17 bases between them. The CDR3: CSAFQGGPNTQYF. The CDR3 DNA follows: TGCAGTGCGTTCCAGGGGGGACCCAATACGCAGTATTTT.

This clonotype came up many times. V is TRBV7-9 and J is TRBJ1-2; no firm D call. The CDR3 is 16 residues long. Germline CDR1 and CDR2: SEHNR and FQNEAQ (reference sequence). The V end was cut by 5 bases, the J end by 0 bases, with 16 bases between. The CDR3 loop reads CASSLVAAVANYGYTF. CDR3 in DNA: TGTGCCAGCAGCCTTGTCGCAGCAGTGGCTAACTATGGCTACACCTTC.

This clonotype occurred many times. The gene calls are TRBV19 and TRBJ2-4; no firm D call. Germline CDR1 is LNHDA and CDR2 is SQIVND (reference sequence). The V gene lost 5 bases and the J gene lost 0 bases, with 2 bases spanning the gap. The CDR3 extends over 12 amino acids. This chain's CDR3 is CASSQAKNIQYF. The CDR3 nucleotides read TGTGCCAGTAGTCAAGCCAAAAACATTCAGTACTTC.

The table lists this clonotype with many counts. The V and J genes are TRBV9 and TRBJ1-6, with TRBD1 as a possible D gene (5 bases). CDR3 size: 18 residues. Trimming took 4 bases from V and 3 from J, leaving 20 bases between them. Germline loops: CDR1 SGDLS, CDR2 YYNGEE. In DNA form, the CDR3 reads TGTGCCAGCAGCCCATCCCTTCAGGGTTGGGACTATAATTCACCCCTCCACTTT. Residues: CASSPSLQGWDYNSPLHF.

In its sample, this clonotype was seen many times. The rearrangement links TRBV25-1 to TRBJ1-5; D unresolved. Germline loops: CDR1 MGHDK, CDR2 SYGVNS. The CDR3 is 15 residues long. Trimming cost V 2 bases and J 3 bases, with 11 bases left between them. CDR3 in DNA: TGTGCCAGCAGTGAAGGAGGCAGTTTCAATCAGCCCCAGCATTTT. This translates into CASSEGGSFNQPQHF.

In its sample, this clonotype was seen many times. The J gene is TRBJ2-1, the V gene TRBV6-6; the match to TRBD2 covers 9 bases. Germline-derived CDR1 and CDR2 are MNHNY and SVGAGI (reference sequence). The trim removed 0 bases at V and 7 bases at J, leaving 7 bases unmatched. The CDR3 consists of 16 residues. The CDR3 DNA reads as TGTGCCAGCAGTTACTCGTTTAGCGGGAGAAGGAATGAGCAGTTCTTC. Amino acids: CASSYSFSGRRNEQFF.

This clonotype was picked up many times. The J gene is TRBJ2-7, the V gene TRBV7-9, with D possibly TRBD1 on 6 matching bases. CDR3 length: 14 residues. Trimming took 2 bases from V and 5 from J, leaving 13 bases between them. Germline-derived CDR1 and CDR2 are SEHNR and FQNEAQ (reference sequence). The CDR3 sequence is CASSLRGAGDEQYF. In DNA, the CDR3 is TGTGCCAGCAGCTTACGAGGGGCAGGGGACGAGCAGTACTTC. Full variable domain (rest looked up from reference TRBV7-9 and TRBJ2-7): DTGVSQNPRHKITKRGQNVTFRCDPISEHNRLYWYRQTLGQGPEFLTYFQNEAQLEKSRLLSDRFSAERPKGSFSTLEIQRTEQGDSAMYLCASSLRGAGDEQYFGPGTRLTVT.

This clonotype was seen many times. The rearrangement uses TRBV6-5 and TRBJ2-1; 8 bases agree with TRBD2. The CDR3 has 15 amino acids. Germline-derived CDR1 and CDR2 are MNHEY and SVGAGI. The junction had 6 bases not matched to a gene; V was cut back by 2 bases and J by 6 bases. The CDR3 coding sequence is TGTGCCAGCAGTTACGGCGGGGGGCGAGGCAATGAGCAGTTCTTC. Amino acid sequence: CASSYGGGRGNEQFF.

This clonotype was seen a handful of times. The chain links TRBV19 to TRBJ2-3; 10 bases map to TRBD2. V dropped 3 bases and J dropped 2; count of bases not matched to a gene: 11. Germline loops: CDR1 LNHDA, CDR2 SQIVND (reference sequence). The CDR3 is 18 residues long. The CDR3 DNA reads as TGTGCCAGTAGTATTATTTTCTCTAGCGGGAGTATCACAGATACGCAGTATTTT. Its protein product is CASSIIFSSGSITDTQYF.

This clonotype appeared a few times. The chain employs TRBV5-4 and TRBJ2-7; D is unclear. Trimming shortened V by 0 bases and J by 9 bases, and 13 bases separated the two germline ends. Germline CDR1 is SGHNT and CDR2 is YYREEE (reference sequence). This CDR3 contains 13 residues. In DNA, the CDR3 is TGTGCCAGCAGCTTGGGGCTCCTTACGACGCAGTACTTC. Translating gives CASSLGLLTTQYF.

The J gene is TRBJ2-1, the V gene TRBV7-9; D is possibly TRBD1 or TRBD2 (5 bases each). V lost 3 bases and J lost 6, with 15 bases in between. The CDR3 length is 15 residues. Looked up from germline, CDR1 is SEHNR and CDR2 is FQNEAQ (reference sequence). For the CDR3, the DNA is TGTGCCAGCAGCTTTTCCAGAGGGGATCGCAATGAGCAGTTCTTC. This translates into CASSFSRGDRNEQFF. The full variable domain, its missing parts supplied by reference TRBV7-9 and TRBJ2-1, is DTGVSQNPRHKITKRGQNVTFRCDPISEHNRLYWYRQTLGQGPEFLTYFQNEAQLEKSRLLSDRFSAERPKGSFSTLEIQRTEQGDSAMYLCASSFSRGDRNEQFFGPGTRLTVL.

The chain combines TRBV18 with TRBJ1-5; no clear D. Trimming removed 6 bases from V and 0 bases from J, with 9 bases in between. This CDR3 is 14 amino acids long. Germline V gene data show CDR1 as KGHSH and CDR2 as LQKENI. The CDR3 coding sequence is TGTGCCAGCTCTCCCGCCCTTAGCAATCAGCCCCAGCATTTT. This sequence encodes CASSPALSNQPQHF.